Given below is one TCR beta chain in context. The data were obtained in a study of T-cell reconstitution after alpha-beta-depleted transplantation in children. Unique molecular identifiers were used in preparing the TCRbeta library. Each CDR3 protein gets one entry after TCRdb re-called the PCR reads with MiXCR. The table shows 450,000 to 600,000 distinct CDR3 sequences, with 32% occurring only once. Material: PBMCs from the stem cell graft donor, obtained from the stem cell graft. The sequence was collected from a human donor who donated a stem cell graft to a child with aplastic anemia.

DNA for the CDR3: TGTGCCAGCAGCCAAAATGGGGGACTAGCGGTTTACGAGCAGTACTTC. This sequence encodes CASSQNGGLAVYEQYF. The V call is TRBV7-6, the J call TRBJ2-7; 11 nucleotides agree with TRBD2. V was pared by 5 bases and J by 4 bases, with 10 bases of the junction left unmatched. This CDR3 has 16 residues. The germline CDR1 and CDR2 sequences are SGHVS and FNYEAQ.